This passage covers 13 T cell receptor beta chains from one sample sequenced in a study of CD8 T cells in ankylosing spondylitis. General study results and limits: Within ankylosing spondylitis blood, a TCR beta motif made up of under 10 highly homologous variants appeared to be characteristic.

Antigens of these TCRs are unknown. TCRdb fed the 5' RACE reads into MiXCR, producing one record per CDR3 protein. The sample holds 450,000 to 550,000 distinct CDR3 sequences, about 5.4% seen once. Material: blood, either unsorted or a sorted T cell fraction (not recorded which). These receptors were collected from a male donor with ankylosing spondylitis.

This clonotype was recorded at least ten times. The V and J genes are TRBV5-5 and TRBJ1-4, with D possibly TRBD1 on 6 matching bases. The V end lost 4 bases, the J end lost 0 bases, and 10 bases lay between the germline ends. The CDR3 contains 15 residues. CDR1 and CDR2 from the germline V gene are SGHKS and YYEKEE (reference sequence). CDR3 bases: TGTGCCAGCAGCCTTAGGACAGCAACTAATGAAAAACTGTTTTTT. Amino acids: CASSLRTATNEKLFF. Complete variable domain (other parts from reference TRBV5-5 and TRBJ1-4): DAGVTQSPTHLIKTRGQQVTLRCSPISGHKSVSWYQQVLGQGPQFIFQYYEKEERGRGNFPDRFSARQFPNYSSELNVNALLLGDSALYLCASSLRTATNEKLFFGSGTQLSVL.

In this sample, this clonotype turned up many times. CDR3 sequence (DNA): TGTGCCAGCAGCAACATGATCGGAGGGGGGGCTGGGGCAACTAATGAAAAACTGTTTTTT. Residues: CASSNMIGGGAGATNEKLFF. The J gene is TRBJ1-4, the V gene TRBV21-1; whether TRBD1, the table's D call, matches the DNA was not checked. TRBV21-1 is shown as a pseudogene. The CDR3 consists of 20 residues.

This clonotype was seen repeatedly, ten times or more. The chain has TRBV20-1 and TRBJ2-2, with TRBD2 matching over 7 bases. The V gene end was trimmed by 6 bases and the J gene end by 7 bases; junction bases not matched to a gene: 8. Per the germline V gene, CDR1 is DFQATT and CDR2 is SNEGSKA (reference sequence). The CDR3 is made up of 13 amino acids. CDR3 protein: CSAVGRGDGELFF. In nucleotides, the CDR3 is TGCAGTGCCGTGGGACGGGGGGACGGGGAGCTGTTTTTT.

This clonotype was seen at least ten times. The V and J genes are TRBV12-3 or TRBV12-4 and TRBJ2-1; D not resolved. The CDR3 consists of 17 residues. V shed 6 bases and J shed 0 bases, with 18 bases lying between them. The CDR3 region is CASRPQLHPSSYNEQFF. The CDR3 region has the DNA TGTGCCAGCAGACCTCAATTACACCCGAGCTCCTACAATGAGCAGTTCTTC.

This clonotype was seen ten or more times. The V gene is TRBV28, the J gene TRBJ1-4, with 7 positions matching TRBD1. This CDR3 has 13 amino acids. Germline V lookup: CDR1 MDHEN, CDR2 SYDVKM. The J segment lost 8 bases and the V segment lost 7 bases, leaving 7 bases of the junction unmatched. For the CDR3, the DNA is TGTGCCAGCACCCAACAGGGGTACGAAAAACTGTTTTTT. It codes for CASTQQGYEKLFF.

This clonotype was counted between two and nine times. The rearrangement joins TRBV7-2 to TRBJ2-7, with D hard to call. Per the germline V gene, CDR1 is SGHTA and CDR2 is FQGNSA. The CDR3 is made up of 15 amino acids. The ends were cut back, 5 bases at V and 6 bases at J, with 20 bases in the middle. CDR3 nucleotide sequence: TGTGCCAGCAGCCTGTGGCAGTTGCAACTTTCCGAGCAGTACTTC. Its translation: CASSLWQLQLSEQYF.

As to this clonotype: A much larger clone lies one base from this, so it may be a read error. The genes are TRBV5-5 and TRBJ2-1, with D possibly matching TRBD2 (6 bases). There are 14 residues in the CDR3. V lost 4 bases and J lost 3, with 11 bases in between. CDR1 is SGHKS and CDR2 is YYEKEE in the germline V gene (reference sequence). The CDR3: CASSGGTGYNEQFF. Here the CDR3 DNA reads TGTGCCAGCAGCGGAGGGACTGGCTACAATGAGCAGTTCTTC. Complete variable domain (other parts from reference TRBV5-5 and TRBJ2-1): DAGVTQSPTHLIKTRGQQVTLRCSPISGHKSVSWYQQVLGQGPQFIFQYYEKEERGRGNFPDRFSARQFPNYSSELNVNALLLGDSALYLCASSGGTGYNEQFFGPGTRLTVL.

This clonotype was counted at least ten times. V usage is TRBV6-1 and J usage is TRBJ2-7; the D gene is possibly TRBD1 (7 bases). The CDR3 sequence is 14 residues long. The V gene's germline CDR1 is MNHNS and CDR2 SASEGT. V was trimmed by 5 bases and J by 7 bases, leaving 18 bases between them. The CDR3 bases are TGTGCCAGCAGTCCCGGGACAGCGGGTCTAGAGCAGTACTTC. Its protein product is CASSPGTAGLEQYF.

This clonotype showed up many times. This chain uses TRBV4-3 with TRBJ2-7; 10 nucleotides align to TRBD2. The V gene's germline CDR1 is LGHNA and CDR2 YSLEER. V lost 0 bases, J lost 5 bases, and 4 bases stayed unmatched. This CDR3 region has 15 residues. The CDR3 loop is CASSQDPLAGDEQYF. The CDR3 DNA sequence: TGCGCCAGCAGCCAAGATCCGCTAGCGGGAGACGAGCAGTACTTC.

This clonotype was detected many times. The chain employs TRBV5-1 and TRBJ1-6; no definite D call. Looked up from germline, CDR1 is SGHRS and CDR2 is YFSETQ. The CDR3 totals 15 residues. Trimming pared 4 bases from V and 7 bases from J, leaving 15 bases between. Written as DNA, the CDR3 is TGCGCCAGCAGCCCTTCGGCAGGCGGCAATTCACCCCTCCACTTT. This sequence encodes CASSPSAGGNSPLHF.

This clonotype was observed many times. The chain couples TRBV5-1 to TRBJ2-7; D remains unclear. This CDR3 is 11 amino acids long. Germline V gives CDR1 SGHRS, CDR2 YFSETQ. V was trimmed by 6 bases and J by 7 bases, leaving 11 bases between them. In nucleotides, the CDR3 is TGCGCCAGCAACATCGGTGTAGAGCAGTACTTC. This gives the protein CASNIGVEQYF.

This clonotype was seen ten or more times. This sequence joins TRBV7-8 and TRBJ2-1; 11 bases are a match to TRBD2. The trim removed 5 bases at V and 4 bases at J, leaving 4 bases unmatched. This CDR3 contains 15 residues. Germline V gene lookup returns CDR1 SGHVS and CDR2 FQNEAQ. CDR3 nucleotides: TGTGCCAGCAGCATGACTAGCGGGGAATACAATGAGCAGTTCTTC. This encodes CASSMTSGEYNEQFF.

This clonotype was seen many times. The chain has TRBV27 and TRBJ1-5, with unresolved D. The CDR3 loop spans 16 amino acids. V lost 6 bases to trimming and J lost 0 bases, with 15 bases between them. CDR1 is MNHEY, CDR2 SMNVEV, per germline (reference sequence). The CDR3 reads CASRPLGDYSNQPQHF. The CDR3 DNA sequence: TGTGCCAGCAGACCCCTGGGCGATTATAGCAATCAGCCCCAGCATTTT.